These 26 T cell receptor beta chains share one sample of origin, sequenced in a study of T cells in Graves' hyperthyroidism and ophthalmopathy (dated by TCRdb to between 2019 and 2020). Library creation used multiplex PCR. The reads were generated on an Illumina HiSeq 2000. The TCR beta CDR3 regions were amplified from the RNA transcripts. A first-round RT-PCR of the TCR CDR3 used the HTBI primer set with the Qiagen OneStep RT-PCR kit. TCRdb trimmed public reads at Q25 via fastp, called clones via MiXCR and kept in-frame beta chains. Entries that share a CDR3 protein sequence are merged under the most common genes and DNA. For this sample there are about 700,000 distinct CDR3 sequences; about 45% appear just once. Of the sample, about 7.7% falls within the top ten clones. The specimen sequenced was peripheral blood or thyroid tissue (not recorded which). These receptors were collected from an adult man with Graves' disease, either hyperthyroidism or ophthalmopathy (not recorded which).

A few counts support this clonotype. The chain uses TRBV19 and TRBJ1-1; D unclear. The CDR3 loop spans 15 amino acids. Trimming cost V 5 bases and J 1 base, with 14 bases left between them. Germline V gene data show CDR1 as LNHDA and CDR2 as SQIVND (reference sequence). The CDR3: CASSSLSGRNTEAFF. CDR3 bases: TGTGCCAGTAGTTCGCTTTCGGGGAGGAACACTGAAGCTTTCTTT.

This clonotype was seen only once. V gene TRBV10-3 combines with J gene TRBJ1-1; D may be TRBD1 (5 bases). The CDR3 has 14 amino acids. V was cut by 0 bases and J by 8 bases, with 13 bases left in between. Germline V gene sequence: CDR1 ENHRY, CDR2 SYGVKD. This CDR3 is CAISESAGTHEAFF. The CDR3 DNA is TGTGCCATCAGTGAGTCTGCAGGGACCCACGAAGCTTTCTTT.

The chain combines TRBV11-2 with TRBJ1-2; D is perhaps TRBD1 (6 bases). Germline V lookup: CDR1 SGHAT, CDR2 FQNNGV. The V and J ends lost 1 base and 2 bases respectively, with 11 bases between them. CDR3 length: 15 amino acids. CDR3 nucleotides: TGTGCCAGCAGCTTAGTGGAACAGGGAAACTATGGCTACACCTTC. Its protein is CASSLVEQGNYGYTF. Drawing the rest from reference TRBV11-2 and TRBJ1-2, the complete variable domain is EAGVAQSPRYKIIEKRQSVAFWCNPISGHATLYWYQQILGQGPKLLIQFQNNGVVDDSQLPKDRFSAERLKGVDSTLKIQPAKLEDSAVYLCASSLVEQGNYGYTFGSGTRLTVV.

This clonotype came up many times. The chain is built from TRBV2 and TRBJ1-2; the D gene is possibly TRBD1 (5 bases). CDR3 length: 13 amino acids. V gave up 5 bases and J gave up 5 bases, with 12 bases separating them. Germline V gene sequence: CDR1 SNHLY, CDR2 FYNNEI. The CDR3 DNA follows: TGTGCCAGCAGTTGGGGCCGTGGGTATGGCTACACCTTC. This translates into CASSWGRGYGYTF.

The CDR3 nucleotides read TGTGCCAGCAGACCGCCGGGACAGGGGGTAGTGTTCTCTGGAAACACCATATATTTT. Amino acid sequence: CASRPPGQGVVFSGNTIYF. This chain links TRBV11-2 with TRBJ1-3, with 11 bases lining up with TRBD1. The junction had 13 bases not matched to a gene; V was cut back by 6 bases and J by 0 bases. Germline CDR1 reads SGHAT; CDR2 reads FQNNGV. The CDR3 extends over 19 amino acids.

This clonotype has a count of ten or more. The CDR3 reads CASSPRGNTEAFF. The CDR3 nucleotides read TGTGCCAGCAGTCCCAGGGGGAACACTGAAGCTTTCTTT. The chain employs TRBV12-3 or TRBV12-4 and TRBJ1-1, with D maybe TRBD1 (6 bases). This CDR3 has 13 residues. V was shortened by 5 bases and J by 1 base, with 8 bases between the two germline ends.

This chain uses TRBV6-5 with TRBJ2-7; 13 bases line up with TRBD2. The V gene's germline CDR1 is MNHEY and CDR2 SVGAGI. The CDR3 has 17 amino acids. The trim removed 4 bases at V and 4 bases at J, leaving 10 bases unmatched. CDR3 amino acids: CASSSLGLAGMSYEQYF. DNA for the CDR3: TGTGCCAGCAGTTCGTTGGGACTAGCGGGAATGAGTTACGAGCAGTACTTC.

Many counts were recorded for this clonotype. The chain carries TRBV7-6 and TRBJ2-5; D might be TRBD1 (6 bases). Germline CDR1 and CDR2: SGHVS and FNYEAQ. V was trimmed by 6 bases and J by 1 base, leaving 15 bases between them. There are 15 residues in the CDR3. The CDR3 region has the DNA TGTGCCAGCAGTTCTAAACGACAGGTCCAAGAGACCCAGTACTTC. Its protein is CASSSKRQVQETQYF.

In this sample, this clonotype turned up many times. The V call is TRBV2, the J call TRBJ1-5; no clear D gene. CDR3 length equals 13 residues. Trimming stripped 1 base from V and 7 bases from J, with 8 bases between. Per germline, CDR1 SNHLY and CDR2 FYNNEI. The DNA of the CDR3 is TGTGCCAGCAGTGAAGTAATGGGCCAGCCCCAGCATTTT. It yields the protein CASSEVMGQPQHF.

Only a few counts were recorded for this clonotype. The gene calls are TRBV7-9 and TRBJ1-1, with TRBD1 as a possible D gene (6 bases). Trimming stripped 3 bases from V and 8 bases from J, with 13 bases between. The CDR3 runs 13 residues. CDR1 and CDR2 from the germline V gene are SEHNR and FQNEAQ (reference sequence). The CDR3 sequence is CASSFMGTGEAFF. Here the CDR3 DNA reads TGTGCCAGCAGCTTTATGGGAACAGGGGAAGCTTTCTTT.

This CDR3 is CSARDPSLTF. In nucleotides, the CDR3 is TGCAGTGCTAGAGATCCATCCCTGACTTTC. The V call is TRBV20-1, the J call TRBJ2-6, with no clear D. The CDR3 length is 10 residues. V lost 0 bases and J lost 15, with 6 bases in between. The germline V gene has CDR1 DFQATT and CDR2 SNEGSKA (reference sequence).

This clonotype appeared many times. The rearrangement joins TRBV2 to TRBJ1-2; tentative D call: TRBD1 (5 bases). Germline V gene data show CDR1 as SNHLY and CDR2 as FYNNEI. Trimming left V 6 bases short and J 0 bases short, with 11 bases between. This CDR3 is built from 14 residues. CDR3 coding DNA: TGTGCCAGCAGAGGGACGCAGGCTAACTATGGCTACACCTTC. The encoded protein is CASRGTQANYGYTF.

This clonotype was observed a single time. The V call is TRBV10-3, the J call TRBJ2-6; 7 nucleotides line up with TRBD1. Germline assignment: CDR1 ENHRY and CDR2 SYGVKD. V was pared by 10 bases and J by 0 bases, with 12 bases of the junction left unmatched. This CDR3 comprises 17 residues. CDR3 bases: TGTGCCAGCAAGGCAACAGGGGACGACTCTGGGGCCAACGTCCTGACTTTC. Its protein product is CASKATGDDSGANVLTF.

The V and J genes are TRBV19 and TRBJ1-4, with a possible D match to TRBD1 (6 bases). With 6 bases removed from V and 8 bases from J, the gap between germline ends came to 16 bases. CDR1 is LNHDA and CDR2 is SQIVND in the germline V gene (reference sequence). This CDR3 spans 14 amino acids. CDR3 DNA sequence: TGTGCCAGTAGCTTCCGGGGGGCCGGAGAAAAACTGTTTTTT. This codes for CASSFRGAGEKLFF.

In DNA, the CDR3 is TGTGCCAGCAGCCAGGGGACAGGGATATTCACTAATGAAAAACTGTTTTTT. Protein product: CASSQGTGIFTNEKLFF. The V and J genes are TRBV7-6 and TRBJ1-4; 9 bases are a match to TRBD1. This CDR3 is built from 17 residues. The germline V gene encodes CDR1 SGHVS and CDR2 FNYEAQ. V lost 5 bases to trimming and J lost 2 bases; unmatched junction nucleotides: 9.

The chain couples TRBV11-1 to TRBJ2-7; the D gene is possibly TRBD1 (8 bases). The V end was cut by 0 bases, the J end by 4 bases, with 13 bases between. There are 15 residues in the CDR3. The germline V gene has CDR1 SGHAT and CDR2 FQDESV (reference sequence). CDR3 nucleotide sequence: TGTGCCAGCAGCTTAGCCTCACAGGGGGGGTACGAGCAGTACTTC. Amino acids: CASSLASQGGYEQYF.

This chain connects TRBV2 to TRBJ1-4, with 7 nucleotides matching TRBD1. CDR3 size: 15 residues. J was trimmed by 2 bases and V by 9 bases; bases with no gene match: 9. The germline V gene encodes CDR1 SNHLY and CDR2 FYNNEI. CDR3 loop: CASNGQARTNEKLFF. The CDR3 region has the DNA TGTGCCAGTAACGGACAGGCACGGACTAATGAAAAACTGTTTTTT.

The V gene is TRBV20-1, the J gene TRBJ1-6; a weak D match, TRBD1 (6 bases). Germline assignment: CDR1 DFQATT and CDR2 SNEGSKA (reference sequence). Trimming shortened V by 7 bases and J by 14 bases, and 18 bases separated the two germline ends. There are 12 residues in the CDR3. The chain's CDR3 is CSVRGGPGTLHF. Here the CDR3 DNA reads TGCAGTGTGCGGGGGGGGCCGGGGACCCTCCACTTT.

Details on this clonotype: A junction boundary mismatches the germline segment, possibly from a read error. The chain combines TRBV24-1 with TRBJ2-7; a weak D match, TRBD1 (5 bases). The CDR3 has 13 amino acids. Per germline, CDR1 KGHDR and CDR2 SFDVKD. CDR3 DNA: TGTGCCACCGGTGACCCGGACACCTACGAGCAGTACTTC. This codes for CATGDPDTYEQYF.

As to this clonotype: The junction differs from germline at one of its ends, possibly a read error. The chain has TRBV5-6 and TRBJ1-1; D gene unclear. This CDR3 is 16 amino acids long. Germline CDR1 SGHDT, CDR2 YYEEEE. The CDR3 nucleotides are TGCGCCAGCAGCGCCAGAGGGCGTCCGACCCCGGGGGAAGCTTTCTTT. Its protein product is CASSARGRPTPGEAFF.

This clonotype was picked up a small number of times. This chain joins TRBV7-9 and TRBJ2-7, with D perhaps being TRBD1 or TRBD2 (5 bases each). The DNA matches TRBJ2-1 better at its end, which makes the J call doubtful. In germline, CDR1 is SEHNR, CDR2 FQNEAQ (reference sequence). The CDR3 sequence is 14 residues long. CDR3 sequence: CASSSPGRNNEQFF. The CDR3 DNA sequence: TGTGCCAGCAGCTCACCGGGACGGAACAATGAGCAGTTCTTC.

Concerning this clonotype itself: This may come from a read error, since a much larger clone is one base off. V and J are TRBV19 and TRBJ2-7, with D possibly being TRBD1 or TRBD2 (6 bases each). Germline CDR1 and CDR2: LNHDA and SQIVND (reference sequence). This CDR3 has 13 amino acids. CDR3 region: CASSIWGAYERYF. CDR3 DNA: TGTGCCAGTAGTATCTGGGGGGCCTACGAGCGGTACTTC.

CDR3 DNA sequence: TGTGCCAGCAGCCCCGGGGACCCTTCGGGCTACACCTTC. It translates to CASSPGDPSGYTF. The rearrangement links TRBV7-2 to TRBJ1-2; D may be TRBD1 (5 bases). The V and J ends lost 5 bases and 8 bases respectively, with 15 bases between them. This CDR3 has 13 amino acids. Germline loops: CDR1 SGHTA, CDR2 FQGNSA.

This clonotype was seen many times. CDR3 amino acids: CAILQGAGETQYF. CDR3 sequence (DNA): TGTGCCATCCTGCAGGGGGCTGGCGAGACCCAGTACTTC. The V gene is TRBV6-6, the J gene TRBJ2-5, with 8 bases that match TRBD1. The J segment lost 5 bases and the V segment lost 10 bases, leaving 9 bases of the junction unmatched. Germline CDR1 MNHNY, CDR2 SVGAGI (reference sequence). The CDR3 totals 13 residues.

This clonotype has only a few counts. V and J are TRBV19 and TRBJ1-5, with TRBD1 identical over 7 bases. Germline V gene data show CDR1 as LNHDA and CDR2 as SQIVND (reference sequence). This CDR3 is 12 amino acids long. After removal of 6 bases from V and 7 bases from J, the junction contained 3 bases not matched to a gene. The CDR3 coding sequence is TGTGCCAGTAGGCCCAGGGGGCAGCCCCAGCATTTT. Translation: CASRPRGQPQHF.

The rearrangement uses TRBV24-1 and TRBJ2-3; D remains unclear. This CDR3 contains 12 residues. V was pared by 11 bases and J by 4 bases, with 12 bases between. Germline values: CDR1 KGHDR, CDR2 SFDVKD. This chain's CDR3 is CASRHVPDTQYF. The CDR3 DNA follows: TGTGCCAGCAGGCACGTCCCAGATACGCAGTATTTT.